This T cell receptor beta chain is from a study of control samples from healthy donors and cancer patients. TCRdb's table, derived via immunoSEQ multiplex PCR, lists solely in-frame clones and lacks some. The repertoire holds about 98,000 clones, with more than 75% as singletons. Germline CDR1 is DFQATT and CDR2 is SNEGSKA (reference sequence). There are 15 residues in the CDR3. V lost 3 bases and J lost 0, with 12 bases in between. This clonotype was sampled from a man in his sixties in good health. The rearrangement joins TRBV20-1 to TRBJ2-1; D remains ambiguous. Sequenced material: blood. The CDR3 nucleotides are TGCAGTGCTAGTCACCCTACGAGCTCCTACAATGAGCAGTTCTTC. Translated, it gives CSASHPTSSYNEQFF.